Each of the 5 T cell receptor beta chains below was sequenced from the same sample in a study of identical twins. TCRdb analysed the 5' RACE reads with MiXCR anew, one entry per CDR3 protein. The table has approximately 680,000 distinct CDR3 sequences, roughly 7.2% seen once. These data were likewise used in another study, on yellow fever vaccine responses in identical twins.

Sequencing was performed on PBMCs. These TCRs come from a woman between 18 and 29 years old in good health.

This rearrangement joins TRBV4-1 to TRBJ1-1; a weak D match, TRBD1 (6 bases). With 2 bases removed from V and 4 bases from J, the gap between germline ends came to 11 bases. Germline V gene data show CDR1 as MGHRA and CDR2 as YSYEKL. This CDR3 is built from 14 residues. CDR3 sequence reads: CASSQRGLLTEAFF. CDR3 DNA sequence: TGCGCCAGCAGCCAACGGGGGCTCCTCACTGAAGCTTTCTTT.

This clonotype was recorded a few times. The chain has TRBV20-1 and TRBJ2-1; TRBD2 agrees at 8 bases. The trim removed 0 bases at V and 5 bases at J, leaving 9 bases unmatched. Germline V gene data show CDR1 as DFQATT and CDR2 as SNEGSKA (reference sequence). The CDR3 has 16 residues. The DNA of the CDR3 is TGCAGTGCTAGAGATCCGGTAGCGGGGAACAACAATGAGCAGTTCTTC. It translates to CSARDPVAGNNNEQFF.

This clonotype was counted a few times. The gene calls are TRBV5-1 and TRBJ1-2, with D hard to call. V was cut by 4 bases and J by 2 bases, with 12 bases left in between. Germline lookup yields CDR1 SGHRS and CDR2 YFSETQ. The CDR3 extends over 14 amino acids. CDR3 residues: CASSPSEGNYGYTF. CDR3 in DNA: TGCGCCAGCAGCCCCTCAGAAGGAAACTATGGCTACACCTTC.

This clonotype was seen ten or more times. V gene TRBV3-1 combines with J gene TRBJ1-1; maybe TRBD1 (5 bases). The germline V gene has CDR1 LGHDT and CDR2 YNNKEL (reference sequence). Trimming took 0 bases from V and 2 from J, leaving 13 bases between them. The CDR3 loop spans 16 amino acids. The CDR3 is CASSQDLRGYNTEAFF. The CDR3 bases are TGTGCCAGCAGCCAAGATCTTAGGGGATATAACACTGAAGCTTTCTTT.

The V gene is TRBV5-1, the J gene TRBJ2-1; D might be TRBD1 or TRBD2, each matching 5 bases. The CDR3 is made up of 14 amino acids. Deletions cut 4 bases from V and 8 bases from J, with 16 bases between. Germline assignment: CDR1 SGHRS and CDR2 YFSETQ. For the CDR3, the DNA is TGCGCCAGCAGCGTCGGGGCTAGTGAGGATGAGCAGTTCTTC. Translation: CASSVGASEDEQFF. The entire variable domain, with the rest obtained from reference TRBV5-1 and TRBJ2-1, is as follows: KAGVTQTPRYLIKTRGQQVTLSCSPISGHRSVSWYQQTPGQGLQFLFEYFSETQRNKGNFPGRFSGRQFSNSRSEMNVSTLELGDSALYLCASSVGASEDEQFFGPGTRLTVL.